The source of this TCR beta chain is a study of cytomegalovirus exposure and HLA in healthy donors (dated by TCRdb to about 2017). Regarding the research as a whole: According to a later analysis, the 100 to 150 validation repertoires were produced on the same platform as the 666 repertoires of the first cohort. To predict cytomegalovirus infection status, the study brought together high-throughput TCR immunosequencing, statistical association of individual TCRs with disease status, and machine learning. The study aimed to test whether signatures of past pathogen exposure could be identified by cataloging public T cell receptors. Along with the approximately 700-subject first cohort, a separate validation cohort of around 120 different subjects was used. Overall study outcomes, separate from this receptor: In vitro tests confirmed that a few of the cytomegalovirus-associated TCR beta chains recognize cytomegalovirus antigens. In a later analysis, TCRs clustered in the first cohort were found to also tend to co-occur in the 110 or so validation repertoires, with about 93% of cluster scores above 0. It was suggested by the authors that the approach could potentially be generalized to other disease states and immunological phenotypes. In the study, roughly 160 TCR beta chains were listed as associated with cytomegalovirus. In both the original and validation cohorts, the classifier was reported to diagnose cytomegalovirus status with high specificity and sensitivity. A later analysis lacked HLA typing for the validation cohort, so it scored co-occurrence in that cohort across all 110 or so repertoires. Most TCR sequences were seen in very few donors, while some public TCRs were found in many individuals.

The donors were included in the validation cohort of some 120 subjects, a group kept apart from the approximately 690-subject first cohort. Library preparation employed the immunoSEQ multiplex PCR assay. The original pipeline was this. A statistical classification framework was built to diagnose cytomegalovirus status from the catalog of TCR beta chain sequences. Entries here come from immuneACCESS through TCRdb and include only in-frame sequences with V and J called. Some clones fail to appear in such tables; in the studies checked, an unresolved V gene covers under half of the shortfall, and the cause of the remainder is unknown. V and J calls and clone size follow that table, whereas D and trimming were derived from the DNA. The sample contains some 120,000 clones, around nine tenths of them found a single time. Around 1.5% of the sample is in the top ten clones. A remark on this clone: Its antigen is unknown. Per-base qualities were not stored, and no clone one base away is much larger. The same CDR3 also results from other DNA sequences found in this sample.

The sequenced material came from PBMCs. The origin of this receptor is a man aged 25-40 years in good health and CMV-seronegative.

The sequenced DNA is TGCAGTGCTAGAGGGCGGAACGAGCAGTACTTC. Its translation is CSARGRNEQYF. Recombination joined TRBV20-1 with TRBJ2-7; no D gene is confidently identified. From the cysteine through the phenylalanine, the CDR3 covers 11 amino acids. The only DNA kept is the CDR3, 33 bases in frame from the first base. V is clipped by 1 base and J by 5 bases, and the sequence between their germline boundaries is 6 bases long. According to the germline V gene (reference sequence), CDR1 reads DFQATT and CDR2 reads SNEGSKA.